This T cell receptor beta chain emerged from a study of beta chain features in type 1 diabetes. Points from the study as a whole: Moderately but significantly shorter TCRB CDR3s were found in Type 1 diabetes patients in all four CD4+ subsets. TCRB repertoires of naive, central memory and Treg cells appeared more similar among patients than among healthy donors.

This CDR3 region has 11 residues. Between the trimmed V and J ends, which lost 5 bases and 5 bases, there was a span of 6 bases. Per the germline V gene, CDR1 is SNHLY and CDR2 is FYNNEI. Expressed TCRB transcripts were sequenced because the isolated RNA had all been reverse transcribed beforehand. The average output of naive, central memory and regulatory T cell samples was about 3.3 million reads. Method: immunoSEQ multiplex PCR; TCRdb's copy keeps in-frame clones and lacks some. This sample has 500,000 to 650,000 clones, with around 11% found just once. Concerning this clone itself: The antigen remains unidentified.

The chain recombines TRBV2 with TRBJ2-5; D perhaps matches TRBD1 (5 bases). The source material was naive CD4+ T cells from blood. The sequence came from a man in his thirties or forties with type 1 diabetes. CDR3 sequence: CASSWGETQYF. For the CDR3, the DNA is TGTGCCAGCAGTTGGGGCGAGACCCAGTACTTC.